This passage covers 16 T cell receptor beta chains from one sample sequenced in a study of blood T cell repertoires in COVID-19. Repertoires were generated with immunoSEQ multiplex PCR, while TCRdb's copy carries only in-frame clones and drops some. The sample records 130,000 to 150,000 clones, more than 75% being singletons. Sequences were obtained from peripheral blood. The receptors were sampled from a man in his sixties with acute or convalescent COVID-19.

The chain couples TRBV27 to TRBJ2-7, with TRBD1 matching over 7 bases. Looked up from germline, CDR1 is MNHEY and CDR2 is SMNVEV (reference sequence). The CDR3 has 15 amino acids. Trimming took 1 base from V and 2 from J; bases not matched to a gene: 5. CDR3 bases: TGTGCCAGCAGTTTATTGACAGGGCTGCCCTACGAGCAGTACTTC. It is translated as CASSLLTGLPYEQYF.

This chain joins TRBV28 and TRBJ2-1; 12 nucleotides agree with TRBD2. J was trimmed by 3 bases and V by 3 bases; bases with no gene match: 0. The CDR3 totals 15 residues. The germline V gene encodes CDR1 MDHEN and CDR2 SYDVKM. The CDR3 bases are TGTGCCAGCAGTTTGGGACTAGCGGGCTACAATGAGCAGTTCTTC. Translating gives CASSLGLAGYNEQFF.

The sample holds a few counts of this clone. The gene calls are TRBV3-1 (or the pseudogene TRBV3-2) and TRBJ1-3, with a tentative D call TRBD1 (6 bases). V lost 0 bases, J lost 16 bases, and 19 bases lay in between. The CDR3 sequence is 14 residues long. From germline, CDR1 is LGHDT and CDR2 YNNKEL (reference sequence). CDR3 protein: CASSQDSYGRGEYF. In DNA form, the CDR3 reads TGTGCCAGCAGCCAAGATTCGTATGGCAGGGGAGAGTATTTT.

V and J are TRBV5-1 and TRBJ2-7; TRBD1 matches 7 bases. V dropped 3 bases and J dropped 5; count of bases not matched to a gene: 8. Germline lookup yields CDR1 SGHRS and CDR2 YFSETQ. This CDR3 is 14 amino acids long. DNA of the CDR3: TGCGCCAGCAGCTCAACGACAGGGATGAACGAGCAGTACTTC. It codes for CASSSTTGMNEQYF.

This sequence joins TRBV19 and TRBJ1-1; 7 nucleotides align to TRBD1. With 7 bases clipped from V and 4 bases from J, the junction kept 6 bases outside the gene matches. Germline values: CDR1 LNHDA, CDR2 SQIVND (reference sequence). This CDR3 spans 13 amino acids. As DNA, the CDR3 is TGTGCCAGTAAAAATGACAGGGTCACTGAAGCTTTCTTT. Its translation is CASKNDRVTEAFF.

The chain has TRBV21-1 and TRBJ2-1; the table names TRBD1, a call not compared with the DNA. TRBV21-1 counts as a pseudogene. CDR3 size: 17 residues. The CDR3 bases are TGTGCCAGCAGCAAAGTGGGAAAAAAGGACAGCTACAATGAGCAGTTCTTC. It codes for CASSKVGKKDSYNEQFF.

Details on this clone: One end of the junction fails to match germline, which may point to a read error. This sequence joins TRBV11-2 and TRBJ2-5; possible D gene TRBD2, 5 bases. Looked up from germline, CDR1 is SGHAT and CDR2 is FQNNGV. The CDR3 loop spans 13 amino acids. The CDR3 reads CASSIDRRETQYF. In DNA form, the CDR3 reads TGTGCCAGCAGCATAGACCGGAGGGAGACCCAGTACTTC.

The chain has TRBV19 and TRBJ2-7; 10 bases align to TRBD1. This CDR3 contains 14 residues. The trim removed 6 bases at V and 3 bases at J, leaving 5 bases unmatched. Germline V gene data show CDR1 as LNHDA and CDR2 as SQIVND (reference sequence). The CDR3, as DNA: TGTGCCAGTAGCTTGGGACAGGGGATCTACGAGCAGTACTTC. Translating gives CASSLGQGIYEQYF.

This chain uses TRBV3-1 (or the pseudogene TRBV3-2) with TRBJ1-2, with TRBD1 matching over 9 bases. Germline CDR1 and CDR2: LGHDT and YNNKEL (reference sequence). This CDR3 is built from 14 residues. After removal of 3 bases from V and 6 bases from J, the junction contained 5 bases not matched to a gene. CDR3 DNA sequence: TGTGCCAGCAGCCAGGGGACAGGGAGAGATGGCTACACCTTC. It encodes CASSQGTGRDGYTF.

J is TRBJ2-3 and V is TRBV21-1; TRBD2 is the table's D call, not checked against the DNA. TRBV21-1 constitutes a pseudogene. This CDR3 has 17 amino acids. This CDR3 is CASSFHRKGVRTDTQYF. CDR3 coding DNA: TGTGCCAGCAGCTTTCACCGAAAGGGAGTTCGCACAGATACGCAGTATTTT.

CDR3 in DNA: TGTGCTTCCAACGGCAGGGCAGGTCTTGACTACACCTTC. As protein: CASNGRAGLDYTF. The chain employs TRBV6-6 and TRBJ1-2, with a possible D match to TRBD1 (5 bases). Germline V gives CDR1 MNHNY, CDR2 SVGAGI (reference sequence). This CDR3 comprises 13 residues.

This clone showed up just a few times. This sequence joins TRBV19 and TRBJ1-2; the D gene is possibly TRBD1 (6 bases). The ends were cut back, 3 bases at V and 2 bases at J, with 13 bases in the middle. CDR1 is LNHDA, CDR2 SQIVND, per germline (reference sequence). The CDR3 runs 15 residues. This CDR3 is CASSISGTPNYGYTF. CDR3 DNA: TGTGCCAGTAGTATCTCCGGGACACCAAACTATGGCTACACCTTC.

CDR3 bases: TGTGCCAGCAGCTTAGCTTGGGACAACTCCTACGAGCAGTACTTC. Amino acid sequence: CASSLAWDNSYEQYF. This chain connects TRBV11-2 to TRBJ2-7; D might be TRBD1 (6 bases). V was shortened by 1 base and J by 0 bases, with 10 bases between the two germline ends. The CDR3 totals 15 residues. Germline V lookup: CDR1 SGHAT, CDR2 FQNNGV.

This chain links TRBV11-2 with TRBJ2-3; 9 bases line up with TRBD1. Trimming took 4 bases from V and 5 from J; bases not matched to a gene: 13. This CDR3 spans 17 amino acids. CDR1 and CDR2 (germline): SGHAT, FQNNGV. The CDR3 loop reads CASSSAFATGGRDTQYF. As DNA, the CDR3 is TGTGCCAGCAGCTCAGCCTTTGCGACAGGGGGACGAGATACGCAGTATTTT.

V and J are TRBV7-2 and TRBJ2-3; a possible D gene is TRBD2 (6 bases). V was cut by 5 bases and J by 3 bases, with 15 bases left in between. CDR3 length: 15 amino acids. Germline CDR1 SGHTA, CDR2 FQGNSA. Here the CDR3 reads CASSQAGPTTDTQYF. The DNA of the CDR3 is TGTGCCAGCAGCCAGGCGGGACCAACGACAGATACGCAGTATTTT.

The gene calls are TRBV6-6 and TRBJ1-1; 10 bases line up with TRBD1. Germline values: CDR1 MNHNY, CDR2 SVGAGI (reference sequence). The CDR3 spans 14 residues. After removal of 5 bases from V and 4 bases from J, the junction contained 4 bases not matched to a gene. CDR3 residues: CASSDDRGPTEAFF. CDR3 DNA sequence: TGTGCCAGCAGTGATGACAGGGGGCCCACTGAAGCTTTCTTT.